This TCR beta chain was recovered during a study of cytomegalovirus exposure and HLA in healthy donors. Study results and limitations: Prior analysis indicated that the majority of TCR beta V segments exhibited productivity approximately 87% or approximately 30% of the time.

Nominally healthy donors provided the samples, though records likely missed some immune exposures. CDR3 length: 14 residues. CDR1 is MDHEN, CDR2 SYDVKM, per germline. Trimming stripped 5 bases from V and 2 bases from J, with 12 bases between. In the PCR, 60 Vbeta and 13 Jbeta primers were used. Assay used: immunoSEQ multiplex PCR; TCRdb lists only in-frame clones, some missing. In the table there are roughly 120,000 clones, approximately 80% of which are singletons. Remarks on this clone: Its specificity is not known.

The genes are TRBV28 and TRBJ1-2, with a weak D call TRBD1 (5 bases). The TCR sequence derives from a man younger than 45 in good health and CMV-seronegative. Input material: PBMCs. Here the CDR3 DNA reads TGTGCCAGCAGTCACGACGGGGGGAACTATGGCTACACCTTC. Translated: CASSHDGGNYGYTF.